This record looks at one T cell receptor beta chain sequence and its context. Its antigen is currently unknown. These data belong to a study of vaccination and CD4 T cells after COVID-19. On the study more broadly: Control cultures received a CEFX pool, an HIV-1 Nef pool, or no peptide.

Treatment described: approximately nine-day PBMC culture with coronavirus spike peptide pools or control peptides (ViraFEST assay). Upon completion of roughly ten days of culture, CD4+ T cells were isolated via negative selection. This CDR3 is built from 15 residues. V shed 8 bases, J shed 5 bases, and the junction held 9 bases outside the gene matches. The V gene's germline CDR1 is KGHDR and CDR2 SFDVKD. The Oncomine TCR Beta short-read assay sequenced DNA from cultured CD4+ T cells. Each CDR3 protein is one row after TCRdb ran MiXCR on the PCR reads. This table has over 15,000 distinct CDR3 sequences, about 80% appearing once.

This TCR was recovered from a human donor who received a COVID-19 vaccine. This chain joins TRBV24-1 and TRBJ2-2; 8 bases agree with TRBD2. The sample here was CD4+ T cells from blood, cultured in vitro, taken after SARS-CoV-2 vaccination. Here the CDR3 DNA reads TGTGCCACCACGGGAGGGGTCAACCCTACCGGGGAGCTGTTTTTT. Amino acid sequence: CATTGGVNPTGELFF.